This TCR beta chain appears in the sequencing data of a study of OX40 agonist ivuxolimab in advanced cancers. Study-wide context: Ivuxolimab, which is an agonistic anti-OX40 (CD134) antibody, was administered to the patients. Age averaged around 58 years (range roughly 23 to 80), and more than 80% were male. Notes on the study in general: In the 0.1 to 3.0 mg/kg range, CD4+ and CD8+ blood T cells had expanded clonally by week 6.

The CDR3 runs 15 residues. Germline V gene data show CDR1 as LGHNA and CDR2 as YNFKEQ. Trimming pared 0 bases from V and 4 bases from J, leaving 10 bases between. Repertoires were generated with immunoSEQ multiplex PCR, while TCRdb's copy carries only in-frame clones and drops some. The repertoire holds tens of thousands of clones, with roughly 90% as singletons. With regard to this clone: Its target is not known.

Sequenced here: CD4+ or CD8+ T cells sorted from blood, sampled in a trial of the OX40 agonist ivuxolimab. This rearrangement joins TRBV4-2 to TRBJ1-5; D unresolved. The sequence came from an adult with an advanced solid tumor such as melanoma, head and neck, liver or kidney cancer. CDR3 nucleotide sequence: TGTGCCAGCAGCCAAGATCTACTAGGGAATCAGCCCCAGCATTTT. It specifies CASSQDLLGNQPQHF.